A selection of T cell receptor beta chains follows, all from one sample in a study of CD8 T cells in ankylosing spondylitis. TCRdb itself ran the 5' RACE reads through MiXCR, one entry per CDR3 protein. There are some 130,000 distinct CDR3 sequences in the sample; roughly 6.6% occur only once, and around 12% lies in the top ten. The sample comprised blood, either unsorted or a sorted T cell fraction (not recorded which). The receptors come from a female donor with ankylosing spondylitis or in good health (not recorded which). Each CDR3 is given without its conserved first and last residue. Fields, in order: CDR3 protein, J gene, clone size, V gene, CDR3 length. Clone size appears in some rows only: once, few, many, or a class for an expanded clone.

CDR3 protein: ASSLLSGMNTEAF
J gene: TRBJ1-1
clone size: many
V gene: TRBV12-3/TRBV12-4
CDR3 length: 13

CDR3 protein: ASSMGHSSYNEQF
J gene: TRBJ2-1
clone size: once
V gene: TRBV5-5
CDR3 length: 13

CDR3 protein: ASSYNGGSVETQY
J gene: TRBJ2-5
clone size: many
V gene: TRBV6-5
CDR3 length: 13

CDR3 protein: ASSLDLGGWTGELF
J gene: TRBJ2-2
clone size: many
V gene: TRBV4-1
CDR3 length: 14

CDR3 protein: ASSLVREALGAF
J gene: TRBJ1-1
clone size: few
V gene: TRBV7-2
CDR3 length: 12

CDR3 protein: ASSYSVGANYGYT
J gene: TRBJ1-2
clone size: few
V gene: TRBV6-5
CDR3 length: 13

CDR3 protein: ASSLAGGRELF
J gene: TRBJ2-2
clone size: many
V gene: TRBV5-1
CDR3 length: 11

CDR3 protein: ASSFGEIYEQY
J gene: TRBJ2-7
clone size: many
V gene: TRBV7-8
CDR3 length: 11

CDR3 protein: SAKGPGDEQY
J gene: TRBJ2-7
clone size: many
V gene: TRBV20-1
CDR3 length: 10

CDR3 protein: ASSLTGSGNIQY
J gene: TRBJ2-4
clone size: many
V gene: TRBV7-9
CDR3 length: 12

CDR3 protein: ASSIWGRTEAF
J gene: TRBJ1-1
clone size: few
V gene: TRBV19
CDR3 length: 11

CDR3 protein: ASSPGDTTRYGYT
J gene: TRBJ1-2
clone size: many
V gene: TRBV9
CDR3 length: 13

CDR3 protein: ASSPRLAGPMSDTQY
J gene: TRBJ2-3
clone size: few
V gene: TRBV7-2
CDR3 length: 15

CDR3 protein: ASSRLRRTEAF
J gene: TRBJ1-1
clone size: many
V gene: TRBV14
CDR3 length: 11

CDR3 protein: ASSLEGVSNQPQH
J gene: TRBJ1-5
clone size: many
V gene: TRBV7-8
CDR3 length: 13

CDR3 protein: ASSTLRGSNTEAF
J gene: TRBJ1-1
clone size: many
V gene: TRBV5-5
CDR3 length: 13

CDR3 protein: ASSFSTGELF
J gene: TRBJ2-2
clone size: many
V gene: TRBV5-1
CDR3 length: 10

CDR3 protein: ASSGGLVIDNEQF
J gene: TRBJ2-1
clone size: many
V gene: TRBV5-1
CDR3 length: 13

CDR3 protein: ASTWALAGYEQY
J gene: TRBJ2-7
clone size: many
V gene: TRBV12-3/TRBV12-4
CDR3 length: 12

CDR3 protein: ASSFSGNEKLF
J gene: TRBJ1-4
clone size: many
V gene: TRBV7-6
CDR3 length: 11

CDR3 protein: ASSLMGELNTEAF
J gene: TRBJ1-1
clone size: many
V gene: TRBV6-1
CDR3 length: 13

CDR3 protein: ASSSNNQPQH
J gene: TRBJ1-5
clone size: many
V gene: TRBV7-2
CDR3 length: 10

CDR3 protein: ATSRTTGSNEKLF
J gene: TRBJ1-4
clone size: many
V gene: TRBV15
CDR3 length: 13

CDR3 protein: ASSQDRASLLTEQY
J gene: TRBJ2-7
clone size: many
V gene: TRBV4-2
CDR3 length: 14

CDR3 protein: ASRTGTGAMNTEAF
J gene: TRBJ1-1
clone size: many
V gene: TRBV12-3/TRBV12-4
CDR3 length: 14

CDR3 protein: SAREGYEQY
J gene: TRBJ2-7
clone size: many
V gene: TRBV20-1
CDR3 length: 9

CDR3 protein: ASSMGTGPTLYGYT
J gene: TRBJ1-2
clone size: .
V gene: TRBV19
CDR3 length: 14